A single T cell receptor (beta chain) is shown here with its context. The sample originates from a study of blood T cell repertoires in COVID-19. Study in general: The United States, Italy and Spain provided the acute and convalescent COVID-19 samples.

Under the authors' procedure: Estimates of nucleated cell counts were drawn from the amplification of reference gene primers. Clones were read by immunoSEQ multiplex PCR, and TCRdb kept only the in-frame ones, dropping some. Clone size and the V and J calls come from that table; the DNA yielded D and trimming. The table records roughly 150,000 clones, 84% of them present only once. This clonotype was obtained from a woman aged 45-59 years in a cohort sampled during active or convalescent COVID-19. Sequencing was performed on peripheral blood.

CDR3 region: CASSQVLSVVGNTIYF. The CDR3 coding sequence is TGCGCCAGCAGCCAAGTCCTTTCGGTAGTTGGAAACACCATATATTTT. The V gene is TRBV4-3, the J gene TRBJ1-3; D not resolved. The CDR3 has 16 residues. V gave up 1 base and J gave up 3 bases, with 13 bases separating them. The germline gives CDR1 LGHNA, CDR2 YSLEER.